This TCR beta chain was sequenced for a study of regulatory T cells in long-lasting Graves disease. The study's findings and limits: Persistent-disease Graves' patients showed less TCR diversity than new cases. The persistent group shared 2,500 to 3,000 public clonotypes, more than the 950 to 1,000 shared by new patients.

Time point of the sample: newly diagnosed GD, antithyroid drugs for less than 3 months. Generation of the TCR library employed RNA extracted from PBMCs. Both iRepertoire HTBI primers and Arm-PCR of CDR3 regions were used to build the TCR beta libraries. Each CDR3 protein gets one entry after TCRdb re-called the multiplex PCR reads with MiXCR. Here the sample spans approximately 440,000 distinct CDR3 sequences, around 15% being singletons. The CDR3 is 14 residues long. The ends were cut back, 1 base at V and 2 bases at J, with 8 bases in the middle. Germline V CDR1 and CDR2: MGHRA, YSYEKL. The table lists this clonotype with a few counts. Its antigen is unknown. This sample was also put to use in a study of T cells in Graves' hyperthyroidism and ophthalmopathy. That work states: No ophthalmopathy progression within 18 months constituted stable Graves' hyperthyroidism. Primed by the HTBI set, a first-round RT-PCR was run on the TCR CDR3.

Here the sequenced sample was peripheral blood mononuclear cells (PBMCs), taken at new diagnosis, from a patient treated with antithyroid drugs. This receptor was identified in a man between 40 and 49 years old with Graves disease. The chain links TRBV4-1 to TRBJ2-5; D is unclear. CDR3 sequence (DNA): TGCGCCAGCAGCCAAGGGACGGTACAAGAGACCCAGTACTTC. Translated, it gives CASSQGTVQETQYF.